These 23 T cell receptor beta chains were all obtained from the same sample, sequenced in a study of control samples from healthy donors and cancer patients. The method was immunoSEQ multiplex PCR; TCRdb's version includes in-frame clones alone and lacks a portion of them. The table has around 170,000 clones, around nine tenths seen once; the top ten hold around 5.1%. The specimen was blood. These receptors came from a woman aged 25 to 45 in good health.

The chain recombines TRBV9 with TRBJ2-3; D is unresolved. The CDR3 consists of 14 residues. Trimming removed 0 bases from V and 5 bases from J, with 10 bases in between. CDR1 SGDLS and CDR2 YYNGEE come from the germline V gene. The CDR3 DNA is TGTGCCAGCAGCGTAGAACAGCTGGGAGATACGCAGTATTTT. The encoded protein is CASSVEQLGDTQYF.

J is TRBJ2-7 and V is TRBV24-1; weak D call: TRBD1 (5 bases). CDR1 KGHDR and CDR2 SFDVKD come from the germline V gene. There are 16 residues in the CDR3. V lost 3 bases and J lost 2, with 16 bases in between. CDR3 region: CATSDGVATAPYEQYF. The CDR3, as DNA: TGTGCCACCAGTGATGGGGTCGCGACAGCCCCCTACGAGCAGTACTTC.

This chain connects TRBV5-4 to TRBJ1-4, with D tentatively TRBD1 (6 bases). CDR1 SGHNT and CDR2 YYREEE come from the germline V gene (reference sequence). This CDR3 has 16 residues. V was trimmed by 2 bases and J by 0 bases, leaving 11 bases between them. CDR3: CASSLGGVATNEKLFF. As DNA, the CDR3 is TGTGCCAGCAGCTTAGGGGGAGTTGCAACTAATGAAAAACTGTTTTTT.

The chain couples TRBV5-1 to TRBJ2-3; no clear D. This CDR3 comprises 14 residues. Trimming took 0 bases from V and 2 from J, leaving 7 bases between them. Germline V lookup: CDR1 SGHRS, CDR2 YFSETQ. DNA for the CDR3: TGCGCCAGCAGCTTGGGAGGAATCACAGATACGCAGTATTTT. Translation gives CASSLGGITDTQYF.

The CDR3 sequence is CASSSGQPYEQYV. CDR3 in DNA: TGTGCCAGCAGCTCCGGACAGCCCTACGAGCAGTACGTC. The chain links TRBV7-9 to TRBJ2-7, with a possible D match to TRBD1 (6 bases). V was cut by 4 bases and J by 2 bases, with 9 bases left in between. Germline assignment: CDR1 SEHNR and CDR2 FQNEAQ (reference sequence). This CDR3 is 13 amino acids long.

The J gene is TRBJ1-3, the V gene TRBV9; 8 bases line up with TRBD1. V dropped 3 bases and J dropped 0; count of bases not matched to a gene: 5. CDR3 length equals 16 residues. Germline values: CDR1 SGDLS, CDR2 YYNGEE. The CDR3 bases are TGTGCCAGCAGCGAAAGGACAGGGAACTCTGGAAACACCATATATTTT. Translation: CASSERTGNSGNTIYF.

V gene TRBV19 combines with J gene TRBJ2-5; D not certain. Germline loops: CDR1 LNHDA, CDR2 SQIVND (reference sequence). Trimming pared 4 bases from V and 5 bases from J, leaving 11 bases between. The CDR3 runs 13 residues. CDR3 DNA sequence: TGTGCCAGTAGTAAAGCTAGTGTGGAGACCCAGTACTTC. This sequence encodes CASSKASVETQYF.

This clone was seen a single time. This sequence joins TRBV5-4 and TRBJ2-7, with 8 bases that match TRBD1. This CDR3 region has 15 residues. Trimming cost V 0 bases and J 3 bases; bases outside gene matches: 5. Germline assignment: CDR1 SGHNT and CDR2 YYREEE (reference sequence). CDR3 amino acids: CASSLEGTGVYEQYV. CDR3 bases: TGTGCCAGCAGCTTGGAAGGGACAGGCGTCTACGAGCAGTACGTC.

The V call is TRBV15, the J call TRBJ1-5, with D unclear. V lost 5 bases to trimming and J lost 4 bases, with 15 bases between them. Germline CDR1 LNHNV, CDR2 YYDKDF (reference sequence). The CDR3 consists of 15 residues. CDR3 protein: CATSDGRPRNQPQHF. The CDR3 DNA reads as TGTGCCACCAGCGACGGGAGGCCACGAAATCAGCCCCAGCATTTT.

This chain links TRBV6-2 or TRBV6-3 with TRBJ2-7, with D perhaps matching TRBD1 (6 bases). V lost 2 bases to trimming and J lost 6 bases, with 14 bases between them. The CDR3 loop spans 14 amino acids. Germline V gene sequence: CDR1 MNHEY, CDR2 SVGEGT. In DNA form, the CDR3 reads TGTGCCAGCAGTTACACACCGACAGGTATCGAGCAGTACGTC. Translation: CASSYTPTGIEQYV.

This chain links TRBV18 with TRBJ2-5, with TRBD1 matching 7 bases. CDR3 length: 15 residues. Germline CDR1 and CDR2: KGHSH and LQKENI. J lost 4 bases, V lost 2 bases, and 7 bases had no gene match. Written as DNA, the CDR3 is TGTGCCAGCTCACCATGGGGGACAGCGGCAGAGACCCAGTACTTC. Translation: CASSPWGTAAETQYF.

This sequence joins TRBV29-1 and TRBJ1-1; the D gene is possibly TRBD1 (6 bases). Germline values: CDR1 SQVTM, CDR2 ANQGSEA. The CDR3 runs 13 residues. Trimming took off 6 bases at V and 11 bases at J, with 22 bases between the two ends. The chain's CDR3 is CSVEGRTADGAFF. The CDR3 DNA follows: TGCAGCGTAGAGGGCCGGACAGCCGACGGGGCTTTCTTT.

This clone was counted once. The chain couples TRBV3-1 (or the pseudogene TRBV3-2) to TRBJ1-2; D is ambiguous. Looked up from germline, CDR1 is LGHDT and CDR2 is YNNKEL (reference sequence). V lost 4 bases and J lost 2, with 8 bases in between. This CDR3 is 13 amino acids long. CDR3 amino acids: CASSRTENYGYTF. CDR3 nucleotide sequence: TGTGCCAGCAGCCGGACGGAGAACTATGGCTACACCTTC.

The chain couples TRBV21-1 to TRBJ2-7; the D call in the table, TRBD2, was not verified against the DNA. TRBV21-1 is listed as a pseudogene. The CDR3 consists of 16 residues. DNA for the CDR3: TGTGCCAGCAGCAAAAGAACTAGCGGGAGATCCTACGAGCAGTACTTC. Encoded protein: CASSKRTSGRSYEQYF.

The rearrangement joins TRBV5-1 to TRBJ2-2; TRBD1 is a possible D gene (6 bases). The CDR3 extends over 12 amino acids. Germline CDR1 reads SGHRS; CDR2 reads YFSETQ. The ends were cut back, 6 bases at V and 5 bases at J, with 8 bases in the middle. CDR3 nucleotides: TGCGCCAGCACTCAGGGGACCGGGGAGCTGTTTTTT. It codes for CASTQGTGELFF.

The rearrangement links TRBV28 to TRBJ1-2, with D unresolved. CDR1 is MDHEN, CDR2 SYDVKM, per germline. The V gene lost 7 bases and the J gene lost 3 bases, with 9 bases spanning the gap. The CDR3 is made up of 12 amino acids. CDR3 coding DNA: TGTGCCAGCAAGAGCGTGGACTATGGCTACACCTTC. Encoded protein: CASKSVDYGYTF.

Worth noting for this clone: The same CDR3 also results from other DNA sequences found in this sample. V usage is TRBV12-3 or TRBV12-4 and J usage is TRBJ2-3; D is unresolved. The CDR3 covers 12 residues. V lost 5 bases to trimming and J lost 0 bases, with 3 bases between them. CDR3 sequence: CASSTSTDTQYF. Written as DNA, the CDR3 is TGTGCCAGCAGTACAAGCACAGATACGCAGTATTTT.

CDR3 loop: CASSEPWTSGVNTGELFF. The CDR3, as DNA: TGCGCCAGCAGTGAGCCATGGACTAGCGGGGTTAACACCGGGGAGCTGTTTTTT. The V gene is TRBV10-2, the J gene TRBJ2-2; 12 positions match TRBD2. The CDR3 length is 18 residues. After removal of 2 bases from V and 2 bases from J, the junction contained 6 bases not matched to a gene. CDR1 and CDR2 (germline): WSHSY, SAAADI.

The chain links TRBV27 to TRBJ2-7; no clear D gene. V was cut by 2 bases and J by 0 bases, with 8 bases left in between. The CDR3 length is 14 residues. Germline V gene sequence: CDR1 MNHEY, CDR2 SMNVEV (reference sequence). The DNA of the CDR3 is TGTGCCAGCAGTTTAGGTCTGGCCTCCTACGAGCAGTACTTC. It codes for CASSLGLASYEQYF.

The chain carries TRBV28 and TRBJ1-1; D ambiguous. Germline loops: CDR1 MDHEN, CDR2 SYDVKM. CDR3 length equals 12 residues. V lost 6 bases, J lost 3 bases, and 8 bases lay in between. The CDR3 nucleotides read TGTGCCAGCAGCGCTACTTACACTGAAGCTTTCTTT. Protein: CASSATYTEAFF.

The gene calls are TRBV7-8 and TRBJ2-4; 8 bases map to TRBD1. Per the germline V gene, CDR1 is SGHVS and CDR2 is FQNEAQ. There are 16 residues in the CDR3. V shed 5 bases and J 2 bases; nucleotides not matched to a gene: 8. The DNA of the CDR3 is TGTGCCAGCAGCACGACAGGGGAGTGGCCCAAAAACATTCAGTACTTC. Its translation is CASSTTGEWPKNIQYF. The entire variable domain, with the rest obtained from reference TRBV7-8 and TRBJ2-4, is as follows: GAGVSQSPRYKVAKRGQDVALRCDPISGHVSLFWYQQALGQGPEFLTYFQNEAQLDKSGLPSDRFFAERPEGSVSTLKIQRTQQEDSAVYLCASSTTGEWPKNIQYFGAGTRLSVL.

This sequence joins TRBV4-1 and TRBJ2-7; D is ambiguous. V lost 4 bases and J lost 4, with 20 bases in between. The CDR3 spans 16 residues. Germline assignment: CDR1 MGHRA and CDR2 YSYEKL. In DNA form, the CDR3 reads TGCGCCAGCAGCCCCCGTTTGGCCTCGGCCCTATACGAGCAGTACTTC. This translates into CASSPRLASALYEQYF.

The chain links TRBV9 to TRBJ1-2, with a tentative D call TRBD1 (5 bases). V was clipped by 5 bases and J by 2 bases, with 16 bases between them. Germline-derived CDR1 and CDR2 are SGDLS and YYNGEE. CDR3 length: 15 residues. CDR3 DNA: TGTGCCAGCAGGGCGGAGGGGAGGATGAACTATGGCTACACCTTC. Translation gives CASRAEGRMNYGYTF. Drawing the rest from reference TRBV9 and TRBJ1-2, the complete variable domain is DSGVTQTPKHLITATGQRVTLRCSPRSGDLSVYWYQQSLDQGLQFLIQYYNGEERAKGNILERFSAQQFPDLHSELNLSSLELGDSALYFCASRAEGRMNYGYTFGSGTRLTVV.